Below, 19 T cell receptor beta chains from the same sample are listed, as sequenced in a study of regulatory T cells in long-lasting Graves disease. Researchers made TCR beta libraries by using iRepertoire HTBI primers and running Arm-PCR on CDR3 regions. One entry per CDR3 protein results from TCRdb running MiXCR on the multiplex PCR reads. The sample yields 530,000 or so distinct CDR3 sequences, 13% seen once. Time point specified: newly diagnosed GD, antithyroid drugs for less than 3 months. Isolated PBMC RNA provided the starting material for the TCR library. This sample was also put to use in a study of T cells in Graves' hyperthyroidism and ophthalmopathy.

The starting material was peripheral blood mononuclear cells (PBMCs), obtained at new diagnosis, from a patient treated with antithyroid drugs. Source of these receptors: a man younger than 45 with Graves disease.

This chain links TRBV19 with TRBJ2-5; no reliable D call. CDR3 length equals 15 residues. Trimming pared 3 bases from V and 0 bases from J, leaving 11 bases between. CDR1 is LNHDA and CDR2 is SQIVND in the germline V gene (reference sequence). CDR3 sequence: CASSIGRTYQETQYF. The CDR3 DNA sequence: TGTGCCAGTAGTATCGGAAGAACTTACCAAGAGACCCAGTACTTC.

As regards this clonotype: A read error is possible here, since a much larger clone lies one base away. V and J are TRBV20-1 and TRBJ2-3, with 12 nucleotides matching TRBD2. The CDR3 runs 16 residues. CDR1 is DFQATT, CDR2 SNEGSKA, per germline (reference sequence). With 4 bases clipped from V and 6 bases from J, the junction kept 11 bases outside the gene matches. The CDR3 spells CSATPSSGGALDTQYF. CDR3 nucleotides: TGCAGTGCTACGCCCTCTAGCGGGGGGGCCCTCGATACGCAGTATTTT.

In this sample, this clonotype turned up a few times. Since a much larger clone is just one base distant, this may be a read error. J is TRBJ1-1 and V is TRBV6-2 or TRBV6-3; D ambiguous. Trimming shortened V by 3 bases and J by 1 base, and 6 bases separated the two germline ends. Germline lookup yields CDR1 MNHEY and CDR2 SVGEGT. The CDR3 is 13 residues long. CDR3 coding DNA: TGTGCCAGCAGTTATGGGCCGAACACTGAAGCTTTCTTT. Translation: CASSYGPNTEAFF.

In its sample, this clonotype was seen many times. The rearrangement links TRBV12-5 to TRBJ2-7; D uncertain. CDR3 length: 14 residues. Trimming removed 3 bases at V and 1 base at J, with 10 bases between. Germline-derived CDR1 and CDR2 are LGHNT and FRNRAP. The CDR3 spells CASGLRTPSYEQYF. As DNA, the CDR3 is TGTGCTAGTGGTTTAAGAACACCTTCCTACGAGCAGTACTTC.

This clonotype was counted at least ten times. The J gene is TRBJ2-5, the V gene TRBV12-3 or TRBV12-4; TRBD2 is a possible D gene (5 bases). V was trimmed by 6 bases and J by 5 bases, leaving 10 bases between them. The CDR3 consists of 12 residues. The CDR3 DNA sequence: TGTGCCAGCAGCTTTTTAGCGGAGACCCAGTACTTC. Its protein is CASSFLAETQYF.

On this clonotype: This is likely a read error, given that the CDR3 carries no conserved phenylalanine or tryptophan at its end. The chain carries TRBV12-3 or TRBV12-4 and TRBJ2-1; no reliable D call. Between the trimmed V and J ends, which lost 3 bases and 0 bases, there was a span of 3 bases. The CDR3 totals 13 residues. CDR3 amino acids: CASSFGSYNEQFS. DNA of the CDR3: TGTGCCAGCAGTTTCGGCTCCTACAATGAGCAGTTCTCC.

This clonotype has just a few counts. The rearrangement joins TRBV9 to TRBJ2-4; D may be TRBD2 (6 bases). CDR1 is SGDLS and CDR2 is YYNGEE in the germline V gene. The CDR3 runs 14 residues. The V end lost 4 bases, the J end lost 6 bases, and 14 bases lay between the germline ends. The CDR3 spells CASSTGGGGNIQYF. The CDR3 DNA follows: TGTGCCAGCAGCACCGGTGGGGGAGGAAACATTCAGTACTTC.

This clonotype was seen repeatedly, ten times or more. The chain joins TRBV30 to TRBJ2-7; perhaps TRBD1 as D (5 bases). The CDR3 extends over 11 amino acids. CDR1 GTSNPN and CDR2 SVGIG come from the germline V gene (reference sequence). Trimming shortened V by 5 bases and J by 5 bases, and 10 bases separated the two germline ends. The CDR3 DNA reads as TGTGCCTGGGGTAGACAGCACGAGCAGTACTTC. Encoded protein: CAWGRQHEQYF. Complete variable domain (other parts from reference TRBV30 and TRBJ2-7): SQTIHQWPATLVQPVGSPLSLECTVEGTSNPNLYWYRQAAGRGLQLLFYSVGIGQISSEVPQNLSASRPQDRQFILSSKKLLLSDSGFYLCAWGRQHEQYFGPGTRLTVT.

This clonotype was picked up many times. This chain uses TRBV12-3 or TRBV12-4 with TRBJ2-1; D is perhaps TRBD2 (5 bases). Trimming pared 2 bases from V and 4 bases from J, leaving 21 bases between. This CDR3 region has 18 residues. CDR3 coding DNA: TGTGCCAGCAGTTTAATAGGAACTAGTCGAGTTGTTTACAATGAGCAGTTCTTC. This sequence encodes CASSLIGTSRVVYNEQFF.

On this clonotype itself: A far larger clone is one nucleotide away, so this likely arose from a read error. Since the CDR3 does not end with the conserved phenylalanine or tryptophan, this likely comes from a read error. This chain uses TRBV27 with TRBJ2-7; no reliable D call. The CDR3 contains 11 residues. Germline V gene data show CDR1 as MNHEY and CDR2 as SMNVEV (reference sequence). Deletions cut 7 bases from V and 0 bases from J, with 4 bases between. CDR3 DNA sequence: TGTGCCAGCACCGACTCCTACGAGCAGTACTCC. Amino acids: CASTDSYEQYS.

This clonotype was found many times. The V and J genes are TRBV29-1 and TRBJ1-5; a possible D gene is TRBD1 (5 bases). From germline, CDR1 is SQVTM and CDR2 ANQGSEA. The V end lost 6 bases, the J end lost 4 bases, and 10 bases lay between the germline ends. The CDR3 covers 12 residues. CDR3 in amino acids: CSVRDGNQPQHF. The CDR3 nucleotides read TGCAGCGTAAGGGACGGAAATCAGCCCCAGCATTTT.

Concerning this clonotype itself: At one of its ends the junction is not consistent with the germline gene, which may arise from a read error. CDR3 nucleotide sequence: TGTGCCAGCATCCAGGGTTCTAACTATAGCTACACCTTC. This gives the protein CASIQGSNYSYTF. The chain recombines TRBV5-6 with TRBJ1-2; a weak D match, TRBD1 (5 bases). CDR1 is SGHDT and CDR2 is YYEEEE in the germline V gene. This CDR3 is 13 amino acids long.

This clonotype appeared a few times. The chain is built from TRBV7-9 and TRBJ2-1; a weak D match, TRBD1 (6 bases). This CDR3 spans 16 amino acids. Trimming removed 5 bases at V and 1 base at J, with 15 bases between. The germline V gene encodes CDR1 SEHNR and CDR2 FQNEAQ (reference sequence). CDR3 in DNA: TGTGCCAGCAGCCCTCCATCGGACAGATCCTACAATGAGCAGTTCTTC. Translated, it gives CASSPPSDRSYNEQFF.

This clonotype was recorded at least ten times. This rearrangement joins TRBV11-2 to TRBJ2-3; weak D call: TRBD2 (5 bases). V was shortened by 4 bases and J by 3 bases, with 14 bases between the two germline ends. The CDR3 is made up of 15 amino acids. Germline V CDR1 and CDR2: SGHAT, FQNNGV. The CDR3 region has the DNA TGTGCCAGCAGCTCCAGCGGTGGAGCTACAGATACGCAGTATTTT. Its translation is CASSSSGGATDTQYF.

This clonotype was detected ten times or more. The chain recombines TRBV7-6 with TRBJ2-5, with 13 bases aligning to TRBD2. This CDR3 spans 16 amino acids. J lost 4 bases, V lost 7 bases, and 9 bases had no gene match. Germline CDR1 and CDR2: SGHVS and FNYEAQ. The CDR3 DNA sequence: TGTGCCAGCACCGGGACTAGCGGGATATTCCCAGAGACCCAGTACTTC. This encodes CASTGTSGIFPETQYF.

This clonotype has at least ten counts. The chain uses TRBV29-1 and TRBJ2-7; D is unresolved. The CDR3 is made up of 12 amino acids. Trimming cost V 4 bases and J 7 bases, with 14 bases left between them. In germline, CDR1 is SQVTM, CDR2 ANQGSEA. In nucleotides, the CDR3 is TGCAGCGTTGCGGACGGATTGGGAGAGCAGTACTTC. Translation gives CSVADGLGEQYF.

V usage is TRBV30 and J usage is TRBJ2-3; TRBD2 might be the D (6 bases). CDR1 and CDR2 (germline): GTSNPN, SVGIG (reference sequence). The CDR3 is 15 residues long. V lost 0 bases and J lost 8, with 18 bases in between. The CDR3 nucleotides are TGTGCCTGGAGTGTGGGTGGGTCCCAGGGAGGTACGCAGTATTTT. The encoded protein is CAWSVGGSQGGTQYF.

This clonotype was seen at least ten times. The V and J genes are TRBV9 and TRBJ2-3; 8 nucleotides agree with TRBD2. CDR3 length: 16 amino acids. Germline CDR1 SGDLS, CDR2 YYNGEE. With 0 bases clipped from V and 3 bases from J, the junction kept 6 bases outside the gene matches. This chain's CDR3 is CASSVGNGRVTDTQYF. The DNA for the CDR3 is TGTGCCAGCAGCGTAGGTAACGGGAGGGTGACAGATACGCAGTATTTT.

This clonotype occurred many times. The V and J genes are TRBV7-9 and TRBJ2-5; D uncertain. This CDR3 is built from 14 residues. V lost 2 bases and J 6 bases, leaving 13 bases between the germline ends. Germline CDR1 reads SEHNR; CDR2 reads FQNEAQ (reference sequence). CDR3 loop: CASSLIGDLQTQYF. The CDR3 DNA reads TGTGCCAGCAGCTTAATTGGGGATCTTCAGACCCAGTACTTC.